Listed below are T cell receptor beta chains from one sample, sequenced in a study of OX40 agonist ivuxolimab in advanced cancers. The repertoire was sequenced with immunoSEQ multiplex PCR; TCRdb's copy has only in-frame clones and lacks some. The repertoire includes some 72,000 clones, about 90% of them detected once, and approximately 3% sits in the top ten. The specimen comprised CD4+ or CD8+ T cells sorted from blood, sampled in a trial of the OX40 agonist ivuxolimab. The source is an adult with an advanced solid tumor such as melanoma, head and neck, liver or kidney cancer. The CDR3 runs from the conserved cysteine through the conserved F or W. Fields, in order: J gene, V gene, D gene, CDR3 protein. A D gene is named only where the DNA matches it firmly.

J gene: TRBJ1-2
V gene: TRBV6-6
D gene: -
CDR3 protein: CASSPYRGYTF

J gene: TRBJ1-1
V gene: TRBV5-4
D gene: -
CDR3 protein: CASSLLGVPTEAFF

J gene: TRBJ1-2
V gene: TRBV4-1
D gene: -
CDR3 protein: CASSPTGTENYGYTF

J gene: TRBJ1-2
V gene: TRBV2
D gene: -
CDR3 protein: CASSGQVDYGYTF

J gene: TRBJ2-1
V gene: TRBV5-4
D gene: TRBD1
CDR3 protein: CASSKGQASSYNEQFF

J gene: TRBJ2-3
V gene: TRBV5-1
D gene: TRBD2
CDR3 protein: CASSLAGIAGDTQYF

J gene: TRBJ2-5
V gene: TRBV5-1
D gene: -
CDR3 protein: CASSPTGGGETQYF

J gene: TRBJ2-2
V gene: TRBV30
D gene: -
CDR3 protein: CAWSFRPGRSNTGELFF

J gene: TRBJ2-2
V gene: TRBV18
D gene: -
CDR3 protein: CASSPPNQNWDTGELFF

J gene: TRBJ1-5
V gene: TRBV29-1
D gene: -
CDR3 protein: CSVEPGHNQPQHF

J gene: TRBJ1-1
V gene: TRBV6-1
D gene: -
CDR3 protein: CASSTRLDTEAFF

J gene: TRBJ1-1
V gene: TRBV6-5
D gene: -
CDR3 protein: CASRTGLNTEAFF

J gene: TRBJ2-3
V gene: TRBV6-5
D gene: -
CDR3 protein: CASSSKQGTDTQYF

J gene: TRBJ1-1
V gene: TRBV6-5
D gene: -
CDR3 protein: CASSYLPQGGTEAFF

J gene: TRBJ1-2
V gene: TRBV28
D gene: TRBD1
CDR3 protein: CASSTPGQGSGYTF

J gene: TRBJ1-1
V gene: TRBV7-9
D gene: -
CDR3 protein: CASSPMGSEAFF

J gene: TRBJ2-5
V gene: TRBV7-2
D gene: -
CDR3 protein: CASSLAETQYF

J gene: TRBJ2-3
V gene: TRBV5-1
D gene: -
CDR3 protein: CASSLRGGDTQYF

J gene: TRBJ1-6
V gene: TRBV19
D gene: -
CDR3 protein: CASRDVLGSPLHF

J gene: TRBJ2-7
V gene: TRBV5-4
D gene: -
CDR3 protein: CASSLYPGTSYEQYF

J gene: TRBJ2-1
V gene: TRBV14
D gene: TRBD1
CDR3 protein: CASSQQDRGQQFF

J gene: TRBJ1-4
V gene: TRBV27
D gene: -
CDR3 protein: CASSFRFGTNLFF